This T cell receptor (beta chain) was recorded in a study of T cells in pancreatic ductal adenocarcinoma. In the case of this clone: Its specificity is unknown.

The study's findings and limits: Unique clonotypes were 7 to 9-fold more numerous in blood than in tumor.

No neoadjuvant therapy was given to the selected pancreatic ductal adenocarcinoma patients before their surgery. Sequencing used immunoSEQ multiplex PCR; TCRdb keeps in-frame clones, though not all of them. The repertoire holds roughly 100,000 clones, with more than 90% as singletons. The CDR3 runs to 12 residues. CDR1 and CDR2 from the germline V gene are SNHLY and FYNNEI. Unmatched junction bases numbered 0, after V lost 4 bases and J lost 7 bases. This chain uses TRBV2 with TRBJ1-2, with 10 positions matching TRBD1. The sample consisted of PBMCs. The clonotype was recovered from a human donor with pancreatic ductal adenocarcinoma. The CDR3 bases are TGTGCCAGCAGTGGGACAGGGGGTGGCTACACCTTC. Its protein is CASSGTGGGYTF.